This T cell receptor (beta chain) is drawn from a study of neoadjuvant nivolumab and ipilimumab in lung cancer. About the research overall: Nivolumab 3 mg/kg was given days 1, 15 and 29, plus ipilimumab 1 mg/kg day 1 in combination. Study-wide findings and caveats: TCR richness and clonality were higher in tumors than adjacent uninvolved lung. Blood richness before therapy tracked richness in tumors resected after neoadjuvant therapy.

Libraries were prepared by immunoSEQ multiplex PCR; TCRdb keeps only in-frame clonotypes and omits some of them. The table records under 15,000 clones, approximately 71% of them present only once. The count of this clone is one. Its antigen is undetermined. Germline-derived CDR1 and CDR2 are SGHRS and YFSETQ. The CDR3 consists of 15 residues. V was clipped by 0 bases and J by 5 bases; unmatched bases: 7. The clonotype comes from an adult with non-small cell lung cancer. The specimen was peripheral blood, collected after neoadjuvant nivolumab, alone or with ipilimumab, at or shortly before surgery. The chain uses TRBV5-1 and TRBJ2-7; 8 nucleotides agree with TRBD1. Written as DNA, the CDR3 is TGCGCCAGCAGCTTGGATGCAGGGGGCCGGAACGAGCAGTACTTC. Encoded protein: CASSLDAGGRNEQYF. The variable domain in full, with the rest retrieved from reference TRBV5-1 and TRBJ2-7, is KAGVTQTPRYLIKTRGQQVTLSCSPISGHRSVSWYQQTPGQGLQFLFEYFSETQRNKGNFPGRFSGRQFSNSRSEMNVSTLELGDSALYLCASSLDAGGRNEQYFGPGTRLTVT.